These T cell receptor beta chains were read from a single sample in a study of cytomegalovirus exposure and HLA in healthy donors. Repertoires were generated with immunoSEQ multiplex PCR, while TCRdb's copy carries only in-frame clones and drops some. The table records 300,000 to 400,000 clones, approximately 88% of them present only once. The sequenced sample was PBMCs. The receptors here all came from a man younger than 40 in good health and CMV-seronegative. Each CDR3 is given with its conserved first and last residue. D genes are given only for firm matches. Clone sizes are given selectively: once, few, many, or a class where the clone is expanded.

V	J	D	size	DNA	CDR3
TRBV4-1	TRBJ2-2	NA	NA	TGCGCCAGCAGCCCGTGGCAGAACACCGGGGAGCTGTTTTTT	CASSPWQNTGELFF
TRBV4-3	TRBJ2-7	TRBD1	NA	TGCGCCAGCAGCCAAGATATTGCTGGGACAGGGAGATCCTACGAGCAGTACTTC	CASSQDIAGTGRSYEQYF
TRBV9	TRBJ2-7	NA	NA	TGTGCCAGCAGCGATGACAATCACGAGCAGTACTTC	CASSDDNHEQYF
TRBV15	TRBJ1-2	TRBD1	NA	TGTGCCACCAGCAGAGATCGAGGACAGGCGGGCTATGGCTACACCTTC	CATSRDRGQAGYGYTF
TRBV19	TRBJ2-7	NA	once	TGTGCCAGTAGTGCACGACAGGCCGCAACGCAGTACTTC	CASSARQAATQYF
TRBV19	TRBJ1-5	NA	NA	TGTGCCAGTAGTCCCCGATGGGGCGTGAATAGCAATCAGCCCCAGCATTTT	CASSPRWGVNSNQPQHF
TRBV6-5	TRBJ1-2	NA	NA	TGTGCCGCACACAGGTTTTCTAACTATGGCTACACCTTC	CAAHRFSNYGYTF
TRBV29-1	TRBJ2-1	NA	NA	TGCAGCGTTGACGGGGGAAGCTACAATGAGCAGTTCTTC	CSVDGGSYNEQFF
TRBV7-7	TRBJ2-3	TRBD2	NA	TGTGCCAGCAGCCACAGCGGGATGGGAGATACGCAGTATTTT	CASSHSGMGDTQYF
TRBV27	TRBJ2-7	TRBD2	NA	TGTGCCAGCAGTTTAACGGGCGGGGGGAAGTACGAGCAGTACTTC	CASSLTGGGKYEQYF
TRBV11-2	TRBJ2-2	TRBD1	NA	TGTGCCAGCACCTTCGCCCCAGGGGGATCGACCGGGGAGCTGTTTTTT	CASTFAPGGSTGELFF
TRBV28	TRBJ1-2	TRBD1	NA	TGTGCCAGCAGTTTAATTGGACAGGGTGTTTACTTTCGGGGATATGGCTACACCTTC	CASSLIGQGVYFRGYGYTF
TRBV7-9	TRBJ1-1	NA	NA	TGTGCCAGCAGCTTACTTCGGGGGGAACAAGCTTTCTTT	CASSLLRGEQAFF
TRBV6-5	TRBJ2-1	TRBD1	NA	TGTGCCAGCAGTTACTGGACAGGGGCGGATGAGCAGTTCTTC	CASSYWTGADEQFF
TRBV11-2	TRBJ1-4	NA	once	TGTGCCTCCCGGGGGGGATCACCTAATGAAAAACTGTTTTTT	CASRGGSPNEKLFF
TRBV10-3	TRBJ1-3	TRBD1	NA	TGTGCCATCAGTGAGACAGGGGCTGGAAACACCATATATTTT	CAISETGAGNTIYF
TRBV6-5	TRBJ1-2	NA	NA	TGTGCCAGCGGACGAATACCCGGGGGACCAAGCACCTTC	CASGRIPGGPSTF
TRBV4-1	TRBJ2-3	TRBD2	once	TGCGCCAGCAGCCAAGATCCCTCTCTAGCGGGGGGAGATACGCAGTATTTT	CASSQDPSLAGGDTQYF
TRBV7-9	TRBJ1-2	NA	NA	TGTGCCAGCAGCACCAAGGTGGGGGGGACGGCGAACTATGGCTACACCTTC	CASSTKVGGTANYGYTF
TRBV27	TRBJ1-4	NA	NA	TGTGCCAGCAGTTTAAAGTCCCCGGGTGAAAAACTGTTTTTT	CASSLKSPGEKLFF
TRBV5-1	TRBJ1-1	NA	NA	TGCGCCAGCAGCTTACCAGGGGTAGGGCCCGACACTGAAGCTTTCTTT	CASSLPGVGPDTEAFF
TRBV9	TRBJ2-5	TRBD1	NA	TGTGCCAGCAGCGTTTCCGGGACAGGGCTAGAGACCCAGTACTTC	CASSVSGTGLETQYF
TRBV27	TRBJ1-2	TRBD1	NA	TGTGCCAGCAGTTCCTTTGGGCCCGCCCGGGACAGGGACGAAGAAGGCGGCTACACCTTC	CASSSFGPARDRDEEGGYTF
TRBV5-1	TRBJ2-1	TRBD2	NA	TGCGCCAGCAGCACTCTCCCTAGCGGGAGCTCCTACAATGAGCAGTTCTTC	CASSTLPSGSSYNEQFF
TRBV25-1	TRBJ2-7	NA	NA	TGTGCCAGCAGTATGTCCCTAATCTCCTACGAGCAGTACTTC	CASSMSLISYEQYF
TRBV14	TRBJ2-2	NA	NA	TGTGCCAGCAGCCAAGCAGGGGTGAACACCGGGGAGCTGTTTTTT	CASSQAGVNTGELFF
TRBV4-3	TRBJ1-1	NA	NA	TGCGCCAGCAGCCAAGATGAGAGGGAGAACACTGAAGCTTTCTTT	CASSQDERENTEAFF
TRBV4-3	TRBJ1-2	NA	NA	TGCGCCAGCAGCCAAGATGTCGGGTACTATGGCTACACCTTC	CASSQDVGYYGYTF
TRBV11-2	TRBJ2-4	NA	NA	TGTGCCAGCAGCTTAGACAGGGCCAACATTCAGTACTTC	CASSLDRANIQYF
TRBV18	TRBJ2-7	TRBD2	NA	TGTGCCAGCTCACCCCGTGGATCGGGACTAGCGGGGGGTTATGAGCAGTACTTC	CASSPRGSGLAGGYEQYF
TRBV6-1	TRBJ2-2	TRBD1	NA	TGTGCCAGCACCTGGACAGGGGGCAACACCGGGGAGCTGTTTTTT	CASTWTGGNTGELFF
TRBV6-5	TRBJ1-2	NA	NA	TGTGCCAGCAGTTACCCAGGGAAAGGCTACACCTTC	CASSYPGKGYTF
TRBV7-9	TRBJ2-1	NA	NA	TGTGCCAGCAGCTTAGCAGGAGGGCACAATGAGCAGTTCTTC	CASSLAGGHNEQFF
TRBV10-3	TRBJ1-6	TRBD1	NA	TGTGCCATCAGTGAGCGAGACAGGGGACATTATAATTCACCCCTCCACTTT	CAISERDRGHYNSPLHF
TRBV27	TRBJ1-1	NA	NA	TGTGCCAGCAGTATCGACAGGTCGGGGAACACTGAAGCTTTCTTT	CASSIDRSGNTEAFF
TRBV19	TRBJ2-5	NA	NA	TGTGCCAGTAGTCCCCTAGGGAGCGGAGAGTACCAAGAGACCCAGTACTTC	CASSPLGSGEYQETQYF
TRBV7-2	TRBJ1-3	NA	NA	TGTGCCAGCAGCTTGCGGCCAGGGTCCGGAAACACCATATATTTT	CASSLRPGSGNTIYF